Given below is one TCR beta chain in context. This may be a read error: a much more frequent sequence differs by one nucleotide. The CDR3 runs 14 residues. Germline V gives CDR1 SEHNR, CDR2 FQNEAQ (reference sequence). TCRdb re-called the 5' RACE reads with MiXCR, one entry per CDR3 protein. The repertoire holds 15,000 to 20,000 distinct CDR3 sequences, with 9.2% as singletons. This sample was taken from a study of spatial heterogeneity in lung cancer. Time point of the sample: blood at routine non-recurrence follow-up after resection. The sequenced sample was PBMCs, obtained at follow-up. The chain carries TRBV7-9 and TRBJ1-4; 9 bases agree with TRBD1. This clonotype was sampled from a male donor with early-stage non-small cell lung cancer. CDR3 sequence (DNA): TGTGCCAACAGCCAGACCCGGGACAGGGTTAAACTGTTTTTT. Amino acid sequence: CANSQTRDRVKLFF.